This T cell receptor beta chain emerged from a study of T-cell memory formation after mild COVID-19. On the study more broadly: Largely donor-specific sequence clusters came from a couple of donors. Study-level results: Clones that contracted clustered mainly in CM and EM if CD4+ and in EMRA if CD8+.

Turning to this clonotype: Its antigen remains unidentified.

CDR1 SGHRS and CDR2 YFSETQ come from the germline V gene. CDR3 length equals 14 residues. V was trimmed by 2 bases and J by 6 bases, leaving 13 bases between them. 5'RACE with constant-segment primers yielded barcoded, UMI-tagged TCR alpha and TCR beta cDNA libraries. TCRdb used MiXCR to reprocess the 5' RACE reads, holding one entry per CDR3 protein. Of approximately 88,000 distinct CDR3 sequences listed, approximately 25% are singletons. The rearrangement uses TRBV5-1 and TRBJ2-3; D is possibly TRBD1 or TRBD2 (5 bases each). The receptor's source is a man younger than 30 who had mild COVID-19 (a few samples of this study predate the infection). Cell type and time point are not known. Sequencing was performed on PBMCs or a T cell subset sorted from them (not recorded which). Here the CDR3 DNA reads TGCGCCAGCAGCTTTCGGGACCCCGCGGATACGCAGTATTTT. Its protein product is CASSFRDPADTQYF.